This TCR beta chain was captured in a study of CD4 and CD8 cells across lung adenocarcinoma regions. This CDR3 comprises 16 residues. Trimming took 2 bases from V and 9 from J; bases not matched to a gene: 9. The patients had localized lung adenocarcinoma, a non-small cell subtype. This clonotype was detected a few times. TCRdb re-called the PCR reads through MiXCR, storing one row per CDR3 protein. This sample has 20,000 to 30,000 distinct CDR3 sequences; 45% to 60% occur once, and the top ten carry around 21%. V and J are TRBV23-1 and TRBJ1-6, with TRBD1 identical over 8 bases. TRBV23-1 belongs to the ORF category, with a function that is uncertain. The material sequenced was CD4+ T cells from the center of a lung tumor. The sequence was obtained from a male donor with lung adenocarcinoma. The CD4 and CD8 labels of this study may be unreliable. CDR3 sequence (DNA): TGCGCCAGCAGTCAAGAGACCGACAGGGGAGGTTCACCCCTCCACTTT. As protein: CASSQETDRGGSPLHF.